A single sample gave rise to the 3 T cell receptor beta chains below, sequenced in a study of T cells after yellow fever vaccination. TCRdb reprocessed the 5' RACE reads with MiXCR, giving one entry per CDR3 protein. This sample yields around 600,000 distinct CDR3 sequences, of which over 9% are seen a single time; about 15% belongs to the top ten. The sequences come from PBMCs, collected on the day of the yellow fever booster vaccination. These receptors came from a man aged 25 to 40 who received the YFV17D yellow fever vaccine.

A few counts support this clonotype. This chain links TRBV12-3 or TRBV12-4 with TRBJ2-1; 8 nucleotides match TRBD2. Germline trimming cut 3 bases from V and 6 bases from J; bases unmatched to any gene: 10. This CDR3 is built from 16 residues. The CDR3 sequence is CASSFGTRLGGNEQFF. In DNA, the CDR3 is TGTGCCAGCAGTTTTGGGACTAGACTTGGGGGCAATGAGCAGTTCTTC.

This clonotype occurred a few times. The chain recombines TRBV27 with TRBJ2-2; D is perhaps TRBD1 or TRBD2 (7 bases each). CDR3 length: 14 amino acids. Germline-derived CDR1 and CDR2 are MNHEY and SMNVEV (reference sequence). The V and J ends lost 6 bases and 4 bases respectively, with 12 bases between them. CDR3: CASRQGTITGELFF. As DNA, the CDR3 is TGTGCCAGCAGACAGGGGACTATCACCGGGGAGCTGTTTTTT.

J is TRBJ1-1 and V is TRBV2; D remains ambiguous. The CDR3 extends over 14 amino acids. Germline V gives CDR1 SNHLY, CDR2 FYNNEI. V was trimmed by 3 bases and J by 8 bases, leaving 16 bases between them. The CDR3 DNA is TGTGCCAGCAGTGAGGTTTTAATCGGGGAAGAAGCTTTCTTT. Translating gives CASSEVLIGEEAFF. The full variable domain, with the rest looked up from reference TRBV2 and TRBJ1-1, is EPEVTQTPSHQVTQMGQEVILRCVPISNHLYFYWYRQILGQKVEFLVSFYNNEISEKSEIFDDQFSVERPDGSNFTLKIRSTKLEDSAMYFCASSEVLIGEEAFFGQGTRLTVV.